Below, 28 T cell receptor beta chains from the same sample are listed, as sequenced in a study of T-cell memory formation after mild COVID-19. TCRdb re-derived calls from the 5' RACE reads in MiXCR, one entry per CDR3 protein. The table records more than 250,000 distinct CDR3 sequences, 16% of them present only once. Sequenced: PBMCs or a T cell subset sorted from them (not recorded which). The source of these receptors is a man between 18 and 35 years old who had mild COVID-19 (a few samples of this study predate the infection). Cell type and time point are not known.

The V call is TRBV7-2, the J call TRBJ1-3; D remains unclear. The CDR3 is 14 amino acids. The germline V gene encodes CDR1 SGHTA and CDR2 FQGNSA. The V end lost 1 base, the J end lost 4 bases, and 8 bases lay between the germline ends. The CDR3 bases are TGTGCCAGCAGCTTAGGGGATAGAGGAAACACCATATATTTT. It encodes CASSLGDRGNTIYF.

The chain links TRBV10-2 to TRBJ2-3; the D call may be TRBD1 or TRBD2 (6 bases each). Germline V gene data show CDR1 as WSHSY and CDR2 as SAAADI. Trimming cost V 7 bases and J 0 bases, with 14 bases left between them. This CDR3 region has 15 residues. This chain's CDR3 is CASIEGGRSTDTQYF. CDR3 DNA: TGCGCCAGCATCGAGGGGGGCCGTAGCACAGATACGCAGTATTTT.

V and J are TRBV12-3 or TRBV12-4 and TRBJ2-3; maybe TRBD1 (6 bases). The CDR3 extends over 16 amino acids. With 6 bases removed from V and 0 bases from J, the gap between germline ends came to 16 bases. CDR3 coding DNA: TGTGCCAGCAGAGGCGAGGACAGATCTAGCACAGATACGCAGTATTTT. Encoded protein: CASRGEDRSSTDTQYF.

A few counts support this clonotype. This chain connects TRBV20-1 to TRBJ2-2; no clear D gene. Deletions cut 8 bases from V and 3 bases from J, with 7 bases between. Germline V gene sequence: CDR1 DFQATT, CDR2 SNEGSKA (reference sequence). This CDR3 spans 11 amino acids. The CDR3 DNA reads TGCAGTCGTGGAGACACCGGGGAGCTGTTTTTT. It yields the protein CSRGDTGELFF.

The genes are TRBV20-1 and TRBJ2-1; TRBD2 matches 10 bases. V trimming: 0 bases; J trimming: 2 bases; junction bases outside the gene matches: 1. The CDR3 totals 15 residues. The germline gives CDR1 DFQATT, CDR2 SNEGSKA (reference sequence). The CDR3 here is CSARELAGAYNEQFF. The CDR3 nucleotides are TGCAGTGCTAGAGAGCTAGCGGGGGCCTACAATGAGCAGTTCTTC.

The rearrangement uses TRBV19 and TRBJ1-2, with D possibly being TRBD1 (6 bases). Germline CDR1 and CDR2: LNHDA and SQIVND (reference sequence). The CDR3 spans 14 residues. Trimming pared 5 bases from V and 0 bases from J, leaving 10 bases between. The CDR3 region is CASSGTSANYGYTF. CDR3 nucleotides: TGTGCCAGTAGTGGGACATCGGCTAACTATGGCTACACCTTC.

This clonotype was recorded at least ten times. The chain has TRBV5-1 and TRBJ2-3; D not resolved. The CDR3 extends over 16 amino acids. V lost 1 base to trimming and J lost 1 base, with 13 bases between them. Germline loops: CDR1 SGHRS, CDR2 YFSETQ. Here the CDR3 DNA reads TGCGCCAGCAGCTTGACCGACCCGCGCGGCACAGATACGCAGTATTTT. This gives the protein CASSLTDPRGTDTQYF. The full variable domain, its missing parts supplied by reference TRBV5-1 and TRBJ2-3, is KAGVTQTPRYLIKTRGQQVTLSCSPISGHRSVSWYQQTPGQGLQFLFEYFSETQRNKGNFPGRFSGRQFSNSRSEMNVSTLELGDSALYLCASSLTDPRGTDTQYFGPGTRLTVL.

This clonotype was counted a few times. This chain links TRBV6-5 with TRBJ2-5, with TRBD2 matching 11 bases. V lost 6 bases and J lost 5; bases outside the gene matches: 5. Per the germline V gene, CDR1 is MNHEY and CDR2 is SVGAGI. This CDR3 has 14 residues. For the CDR3, the DNA is TGTGCCAGCAGATTAGCGGGGGGGCTCGAGACCCAGTACTTC. As protein: CASRLAGGLETQYF.

In this sample, this clonotype turned up a few times. This chain links TRBV4-1 with TRBJ2-7; tentative D call: TRBD1 (5 bases). Germline loops: CDR1 MGHRA, CDR2 YSYEKL. The CDR3 contains 15 residues. V lost 1 base, J lost 0 bases, and 10 bases lay in between. CDR3 bases: TGCGCCAGCAGCCAAGGTCCGGACACCTCCTACGAGCAGTACGTC. As protein: CASSQGPDTSYEQYV.

This clonotype has just a few counts. The chain uses TRBV4-3 and TRBJ2-3; D is perhaps TRBD2 (6 bases). The CDR3 sequence is 15 residues long. Trimming shortened V by 7 bases and J by 0 bases, and 14 bases separated the two germline ends. The V gene's germline CDR1 is LGHNA and CDR2 YSLEER. DNA for the CDR3: TGCGCCAGCAATGATCCGGGACTGAGCACAGATACGCAGTATTTT. Protein: CASNDPGLSTDTQYF.

In its sample, this clonotype was seen a few times. J is TRBJ2-7 and V is TRBV12-3 or TRBV12-4; D remains unclear. V was clipped by 10 bases and J by 3 bases, with 13 bases between them. This CDR3 spans 12 amino acids. Here the CDR3 reads CATSASGYEQYF. The CDR3 DNA sequence: TGTGCCACCTCGGCATCCGGCTACGAGCAGTACTTC.

This chain joins TRBV7-2 and TRBJ1-4; D perhaps matches TRBD1 (5 bases). V lost 2 bases and J lost 8, with 15 bases in between. CDR3 length equals 15 residues. The germline V gene has CDR1 SGHTA and CDR2 FQGNSA. The CDR3 is CASSLIASKGEKLFF. CDR3 nucleotide sequence: TGTGCCAGCAGCTTAATCGCCTCCAAGGGGGAAAAACTGTTTTTT. Together with reference TRBV7-2 and TRBJ1-4, the CDR3 gives the full variable domain: GAGVSQSPSNKVTEKGKDVELRCDPISGHTALYWYRQSLGQGLEFLIYFQGNSAPDKSGLPSDRFSAERTGGSVSTLTIQRTQQEDSAVYLCASSLIASKGEKLFFGSGTQLSVL.

This clonotype was counted a few times. The chain joins TRBV7-2 to TRBJ2-1; 12 bases map to TRBD2. The CDR3 loop spans 16 amino acids. Losses at the gene ends were 4 bases for V and 7 bases for J; bases not matched to a gene: 8. Germline V lookup: CDR1 SGHTA, CDR2 FQGNSA. CDR3 DNA sequence: TGTGCCAGCAGCTCCCCGGGACTAGCGGGCTCTAATGAGCAGTTCTTC. This gives the protein CASSSPGLAGSNEQFF.

V gene TRBV7-2 combines with J gene TRBJ2-3, with TRBD2 identical over 7 bases. The CDR3 is made up of 16 amino acids. V was pared by 4 bases and J by 2 bases, with 9 bases of the junction left unmatched. From germline, CDR1 is SGHTA and CDR2 FQGNSA. The CDR3 DNA sequence: TGTGCCAGCAGCTCGTACTCGGGGGGACTCACAGATACGCAGTATTTT. Protein product: CASSSYSGGLTDTQYF.

The gene calls are TRBV19 and TRBJ2-5; D is perhaps TRBD1 (6 bases). Between the trimmed V and J ends, which lost 4 bases and 1 base, there was a span of 10 bases. The germline V gene encodes CDR1 LNHDA and CDR2 SQIVND (reference sequence). The CDR3 covers 14 residues. The DNA of the CDR3 is TGTGCCAGTAGTAGCCAGGGGATCCAAGAGACCCAGTACTTC. It yields the protein CASSSQGIQETQYF.

In its sample, this clonotype is medium-sized. The chain joins TRBV4-1 to TRBJ1-1; D gene ambiguous. V was cut by 2 bases and J by 5 bases, with 9 bases left in between. This CDR3 spans 13 amino acids. Germline V gives CDR1 MGHRA, CDR2 YSYEKL. The CDR3 region has the DNA TGCGCCAGCAGCCAACGGGAAGTTACTGAAGCTTTCTTT. The encoded protein is CASSQREVTEAFF.

This chain uses TRBV11-2 with TRBJ1-1; a weak D match, TRBD1 (5 bases). V was shortened by 2 bases and J by 3 bases, with 19 bases between the two germline ends. This CDR3 is 17 amino acids long. Germline-derived CDR1 and CDR2 are SGHAT and FQNNGV. The CDR3 sequence is CASSLTREGFGHTEAFF. In DNA form, the CDR3 reads TGTGCCAGCAGCTTAACTCGGGAGGGGTTCGGTCACACTGAAGCTTTCTTT.

This clonotype has ten or more counts. The J gene is TRBJ1-5, the V gene TRBV7-2; no clear D. The V end was cut by 5 bases, the J end by 4 bases, with 9 bases between. This CDR3 region has 13 residues. Germline V gives CDR1 SGHTA, CDR2 FQGNSA. CDR3 in amino acids: CASSQRGNQPQHF. CDR3 in DNA: TGTGCCAGCAGCCAACGGGGAAATCAGCCCCAGCATTTT.

The rearrangement links TRBV6-5 to TRBJ2-5, with a weak D call TRBD1 (5 bases). Germline V gene lookup returns CDR1 MNHEY and CDR2 SVGAGI. This CDR3 has 13 residues. V was clipped by 8 bases and J by 5 bases, with 15 bases between them. The CDR3: CASLTRGGETQYF. Written as DNA, the CDR3 is TGTGCCAGCCTTACAAGGGGTGGGGAGACCCAGTACTTC.

The rearrangement joins TRBV28 to TRBJ2-1; a possible D gene is TRBD2 (6 bases). The CDR3 spans 14 residues. Germline CDR1 and CDR2: MDHEN and SYDVKM. Trimming took 6 bases from V and 10 from J, leaving 19 bases between them. The CDR3 is CASRLAAGVREQFF. CDR3 sequence (DNA): TGTGCCAGCAGACTCGCAGCGGGCGTTAGGGAGCAGTTCTTC.

On this clonotype: A much larger clone differs from this one at a single base, so this may be a read error. The chain combines TRBV20-1 with TRBJ2-3, with 9 bases that match TRBD1. From germline, CDR1 is DFQATT and CDR2 SNEGSKA (reference sequence). The CDR3 covers 12 residues. CDR3 coding DNA: TGCAGTCCGGGACAGGGCACAGGTACGCAGTATTTT. This translates into CSPGQGTGTQYF.

A few counts support this clonotype. The rearrangement joins TRBV6-6 to TRBJ1-1; 10 bases agree with TRBD1. J was trimmed by 4 bases and V by 7 bases; bases with no gene match: 12. The CDR3 totals 16 residues. Germline lookup yields CDR1 MNHNY and CDR2 SVGAGI (reference sequence). The CDR3 nucleotides read TGTGCCAGCATCCGCCCGGGGACAGGGGATAGCACTGAAGCTTTCTTT. It codes for CASIRPGTGDSTEAFF.

This rearrangement joins TRBV12-3 or TRBV12-4 to TRBJ1-6; no firm D call. Trimming removed 8 bases at V and 8 bases at J, with 13 bases between. This CDR3 comprises 13 residues. CDR3: CASSSARDSPLHF. The DNA of the CDR3 is TGTGCCAGCTCCTCGGCACGGGATTCACCCCTCCACTTT.

V gene TRBV19 combines with J gene TRBJ2-5; the match to TRBD2 covers 7 bases. The CDR3 has 15 residues. CDR1 is LNHDA and CDR2 is SQIVND in the germline V gene (reference sequence). V lost 1 base, J lost 5 bases, and 7 bases stayed unmatched. The CDR3: CASSIAGGVGETQYF. The CDR3 DNA is TGTGCCAGTAGTATAGCTGGGGGGGTCGGGGAGACCCAGTACTTC.

At least ten counts were recorded for this clonotype. V is TRBV27 and J is TRBJ1-4; unclear D gene. Germline loops: CDR1 MNHEY, CDR2 SMNVEV (reference sequence). This CDR3 has 15 residues. V was clipped by 6 bases and J by 0 bases, with 11 bases between them. The CDR3, as DNA: TGTGCCAGCAGGGATGGGTCGGCAACTAATGAAAAACTGTTTTTT. Amino acid sequence: CASRDGSATNEKLFF. The entire variable domain, with the rest obtained from reference TRBV27 and TRBJ1-4, is as follows: EAQVTQNPRYLITVTGKKLTVTCSQNMNHEYMSWYRQDPGLGLRQIYYSMNVEVTDKGDVPEGYKVSRKEKRNFPLILESPSPNQTSLYFCASRDGSATNEKLFFGSGTQLSVL.

This clonotype has more than one count but fewer than ten. The CDR3 sequence is CASSQVTVGELFF. The CDR3 bases are TGTGCCAGCAGCCAAGTTACCGTCGGGGAGCTGTTTTTT. The chain uses TRBV3-1 and TRBJ2-2; no firm D call. The CDR3 sequence is 13 residues long. V was shortened by 1 base and J by 7 bases, with 7 bases between the two germline ends. Germline V gene sequence: CDR1 LGHDT, CDR2 YNNKEL (reference sequence).

This clonotype appeared a few times. The chain joins TRBV3-1 to TRBJ2-5, with 11 bases aligning to TRBD2. In germline, CDR1 is LGHDT, CDR2 YNNKEL (reference sequence). The CDR3 runs to 15 residues. V trimming: 5 bases; J trimming: 7 bases; junction bases outside the gene matches: 9. The CDR3 sequence is CASSETSGVIGTQYF. The CDR3 coding sequence is TGTGCCAGCAGCGAGACTAGCGGGGTTATCGGGACCCAGTACTTC.

This clonotype was seen a few times. This chain joins TRBV7-2 and TRBJ1-5, with a tentative D call TRBD1 (5 bases). The germline CDR1 and CDR2 sequences are SGHTA and FQGNSA. The V end was cut by 1 base, the J end by 2 bases, with 9 bases between. The CDR3 has 15 amino acids. For the CDR3, the DNA is TGTGCCAGCAGCTTAGTTTGGGGCGGCAATCAGCCCCAGCATTTT. Translating it yields CASSLVWGGNQPQHF.